Listed below are T cell receptor beta chains from one sample, sequenced in a study of control samples from healthy donors and cancer patients. The method was immunoSEQ multiplex PCR; TCRdb's version includes in-frame clones alone and lacks a portion of them. Among about 110,000 clones listed, around 87% were seen once. Sequenced input: PBMCs. All receptors derive from a woman aged 55-75 years with lung cancer. The CDR3 runs from the conserved cysteine through the conserved F or W. A D gene is named only where the DNA matches it firmly. Some rows mark clone size as missing; the rest say once, few, many or name a class of expanded clone.

CDR3 DNA,CDR3 protein,J gene,D gene,clone size,V gene
TGTGCCAGCAGCTTCCAGCTTTCTAACTATGGCTACACCTTC,CASSFQLSNYGYTF,TRBJ1-2,-,-,TRBV5-6
TGTGCCAGCAGCTTGCAGGGGTCAATTTCCTACGAGCAGTACTTC,CASSLQGSISYEQYF,TRBJ2-7,-,-,TRBV5-4
TGTGCCAGCTCATCCGCGACAGGGGTATCCGAGCAGTACTTC,CASSSATGVSEQYF,TRBJ2-7,TRBD1,-,TRBV18
TGTGCCAGCAGTTTGGGTATACAGGGAATTGACGAGCAGTACTTC,CASSLGIQGIDEQYF,TRBJ2-7,-,-,TRBV28
TGCGCCAGCAGCTTGTCGGACAGGGAATGGGGCGAGCAGTACTTC,CASSLSDREWGEQYF,TRBJ2-7,TRBD1,-,TRBV5-1
TGTGCCTGGACGTCGGATTCCACTGAAGCTTTCTTT,CAWTSDSTEAFF,TRBJ1-1,-,-,TRBV30
TGTGCCAGTAGTCCAAACAGGGGTCAGCCCCAGCATTTT,CASSPNRGQPQHF,TRBJ1-5,TRBD1,-,TRBV19
TGTGCCAGCTCACCTACGGGACTAGTGGAAGAGCAGTACTTC,CASSPTGLVEEQYF,TRBJ2-7,TRBD2,-,TRBV18
TGTGCCAGCTCCGGGACGGTGAACACTGAAGCTTTCTTT,CASSGTVNTEAFF,TRBJ1-1,-,-,TRBV7-9
TGTGCCAGTACCGGGACAGGGGGCCAATTTTGGGAGACCCAGTACTTC,CASTGTGGQFWETQYF,TRBJ2-5,TRBD1,-,TRBV2
TGTGCCAGCAGTTACCGGGGGGCGGGCGGGGAGCTGTTTTTT,CASSYRGAGGELFF,TRBJ2-2,-,-,TRBV6-5
TGTGCCAGCAGCGTCATCCAGGTTGGGTTCGACGTGTCATACTTC,CASSVIQVGFDVSYF,TRBJ2-7,-,-,TRBV9
TGTGCCAGCAGCCCCATGACAAGTAACTATGGCTACACCTTC,CASSPMTSNYGYTF,TRBJ1-2,-,few,TRBV3-1/TRBV3-2
TGTGCCAGCAGCATAAGCGGGGACATGTCCTACGAGCAGTACTTC,CASSISGDMSYEQYF,TRBJ2-7,-,-,TRBV21-1
TGTGCCTGGAGTGTAGGGACAGGGGGCTCGAACTATGGCTACACCTTC,CAWSVGTGGSNYGYTF,TRBJ1-2,TRBD1,-,TRBV30
TGTGCCAGCAGTTCGCCCTCTGACGGAATCGGGGGGGAGACCCAGTACTTC,CASSSPSDGIGGETQYF,TRBJ2-5,TRBD2,once,TRBV28
TGTGCCAGCAGCCCTTCGGACAGGGATTATGGCTACACCTTC,CASSPSDRDYGYTF,TRBJ1-2,TRBD1,-,TRBV9
TGTGCCAGCAGTTACGGGACAGTAAATCAGCCCCAGCATTTT,CASSYGTVNQPQHF,TRBJ1-5,TRBD1,-,TRBV6-2/TRBV6-3
TGTGCCAGCAGCTTGATAAAGAACACTGAAGCTTTCTTT,CASSLIKNTEAFF,TRBJ1-1,-,-,TRBV5-6
TGTGCCAGCAGCTTAGTTTCGGGCAGCAGCAATTCACCCCTCCACTTT,CASSLVSGSSNSPLHF,TRBJ1-6,-,-,TRBV7-8
TGTGCCAGCAGTCTCGGACAGGGTAGCTCTGGGGCCAACGTCCTGACTTTC,CASSLGQGSSGANVLTF,TRBJ2-6,TRBD1,-,TRBV27
TGTGCCAGTAGTATTGGAATGAGGATCCAGCCCCAGCATTTT,CASSIGMRIQPQHF,TRBJ1-5,-,once,TRBV19
TGCGCCAGCAGCTTGGAGGGGCCAGGGCAGTACCACGAGCAGTACTTC,CASSLEGPGQYHEQYF,TRBJ2-7,-,-,TRBV5-1
TGCGCCAGCAGCTTAGCGGGAGACTATAACACTGAAGCTTTCTTT,CASSLAGDYNTEAFF,TRBJ1-1,-,-,TRBV5-1
TGTGCCAGCAGCCGACCCCAAGTCAATGAGCAGTTCTTC,CASSRPQVNEQFF,TRBJ2-1,-,-,TRBV7-9
TGTGCCAGTAGTCAGAGGGGGTTCGGAGAGACCCAGTACTTC,CASSQRGFGETQYF,TRBJ2-5,-,-,TRBV19
TGCGCCAGCAGCCGGGATGCGATGGACGAGCAGTACTTC,CASSRDAMDEQYF,TRBJ2-7,-,-,TRBV5-1
TGTGCCAGCAGCTTAGGATTGGGGGGAGGGAACACTGAAGCTTTCTTT,CASSLGLGGGNTEAFF,TRBJ1-1,-,-,TRBV7-9
TGTGCCAGCAGCGATCGGTATAGCGGGGGGTCAGGTACGCAGTATTTT,CASSDRYSGGSGTQYF,TRBJ2-3,TRBD2,-,TRBV5-6
TGTGCCAGCAGCTTGAACAGGGAAATCTACGAGCAGTACTTC,CASSLNREIYEQYF,TRBJ2-7,-,-,TRBV7-9
TGTGCCAGCAGTCGAGAGGGATACGAGCAGTACTTC,CASSREGYEQYF,TRBJ2-7,-,-,TRBV6-5
TGTGCCAGCAGCTGGGAGCAAACAGGCTATGGCTACACCTTC,CASSWEQTGYGYTF,TRBJ1-2,-,-,TRBV5-6
TGCGCCAGCAGCAGAGGAGACAGGGAGTACAATGAGCAGTTCTTC,CASSRGDREYNEQFF,TRBJ2-1,TRBD1,-,TRBV5-1
TGTGCCAGCAGTGATAACAGGGAGGGTAATTCACCCCTCCACTTT,CASSDNREGNSPLHF,TRBJ1-6,-,once,TRBV6-6
TGTGCCAGCAGCTTAGCCGGGAGAGACTATGGCTACACCTTC,CASSLAGRDYGYTF,TRBJ1-2,-,-,TRBV7-9
TGTGCCAGTAGCAAGGGGGACAATCGAAACAATCAGCCCCAGCATTTT,CASSKGDNRNNQPQHF,TRBJ1-5,-,-,TRBV19
TGTGCCAGCTCACCACGACAGGTTACTGGAAACACCATATATTTT,CASSPRQVTGNTIYF,TRBJ1-3,-,-,TRBV18